This T cell receptor beta chain was recorded in a study of regulatory T cells in long-lasting Graves disease. Time point meaning: newly diagnosed GD, antithyroid drugs for less than 3 months. From RNA extracted from PBMCs, the TCR library was made. CDR3 length equals 15 residues. Per germline, CDR1 LGHDT and CDR2 YNNKEL (reference sequence). Trimming at V came to 0 bases and at J to 4 bases, leaving 4 bases not matched to a gene. Relying on iRepertoire HTBI primers and Arm-PCR of CDR3 regions, the team built TCR beta libraries. TCRdb fed the multiplex PCR reads into MiXCR, producing one record per CDR3 protein. In the table there are hundreds of thousands of distinct CDR3 sequences, approximately 15% of which are singletons. This sample was also put to use in a study of T cells in Graves' hyperthyroidism and ophthalmopathy.

The TCR comes from a woman in her twenties or thirties with Graves disease. Source: peripheral blood mononuclear cells (PBMCs), taken at new diagnosis, from a patient treated with antithyroid drugs. This rearrangement joins TRBV3-1 to TRBJ1-2; 8 bases are a match to TRBD1. CDR3 DNA: TGTGCCAGCAGCCAAGATCCGACAGGGGTCTATGGCTACACCTTC. Translated, it gives CASSQDPTGVYGYTF.